The sequence of this T cell receptor (beta chain) was determined in a study of shared clonotypes between healthy human individuals (TCRdb year 2020). With respect to the entire study: The cohort included three men and a couple of women between 18 and 49 years of age. Each donor's leukapheresis produced roughly between roughly 0.85 and 10 billion PBMCs. To increase sequencing depth and limit assay-specific biases, different laboratories used diverse techniques to prepare libraries and sequence TCR repertoires. To estimate repertoire size and how much clonotypes are shared between individuals, the study performed deep sequencing of blood TCR repertoires from a few healthy adults. What the work shows at the level of the full study, not this receptor alone: Sampling was restricted to blood, and TCR repertoires in tissue are likely to differ from TCR repertoires in blood. Based on pairwise subsampling, the degree of clonotype sharing among donors was expected to be affected by sequencing depth. The genetic and exposure-history diversity represented was limited by the small number of donors.

The donors were healthy, HIV-negative adults with no recently reported acute infections or vaccinations. Only Caucasian adults living in Nashville, Tennessee, USA were represented among the donors. For unsorted samples, 75 million to 100 million PBMCs were counted and genomic DNA was extracted with the QIAamp DNA Blood Mini kit. Blood was obtained by leukapheresis, after which PBMCs were separated by Ficoll-Histopaque density gradient centrifugation and cryopreserved in liquid nitrogen vapor phase. The V end gives up 4 bases and the J end 5 bases, leaving 3 bases in the junction not matched to a gene. The CDR3 runs 13 residues from the cysteine to the phenylalanine. The only DNA kept is the CDR3, 39 bases in frame from the first base. The CDR1 and CDR2 encoded by the germline V gene (reference sequence) are SGHKS and YYEKEE. Using the deep immunoSEQ assay, TCR CDR3 regions were amplified from genomic DNA by multiplex PCR. Genomic DNA extracted from each cell subset was distributed evenly over all wells of several immunoSEQ 96-well plates, and each plate served as one replicate. For unsorted PBMC, roughly 0.3 ug of genomic DNA, equivalent to around 33,000 T cell genomes, went into each replicate PCR. Genomic DNA from unsorted PBMC was sequenced over ten immunoSEQ deep assay plates. Purified libraries were quantified with a Qubit 3.0 fluorometer, sized on a Bioanalyzer 2100, and re-quantified with the KAPA Library Quantification kit. Every immunoSEQ 96-well plate was sequenced on a separate single-read 150-cycle Illumina NextSeq 550 flow cell. The authors' analysis ran thus. Because the immunoSEQ output held only junctional sequences and lacked quality scores, the filtering could not match the filtering applied to full-length reads. To assign V/J genes and CDR3, sequences were annotated using PyIR, a Python wrapper for IgBLAST v1.9, with IMGT germline references. Any read was removed if the V/J assignment was weak (E-value above 1e-6), the CDR3 was missing, or the read contained stop codons, out-of-frame junctions, or ambiguous translated residues. A V3J clonotype was defined by an identical inferred V gene, J gene, and CDR3 amino acid sequence. Percentage overlap between repertoires was computed as shared unique clonotypes divided by the size of the smaller repertoire. Richness of each repertoire was evaluated using RTK rarefaction, the Chao1 estimator, and Recon v2.1 estimates of unobserved clonotypes. TCRdb retrieved this table from immuneACCESS and kept in-frame rearrangements only. Not all clones are present; in checked studies, unresolved V genes account for under half, and no reason is known for the remainder. D and trimming were read from the DNA, whereas the V and J calls and clone size are those reported in that table. This sample has about 560,000 clones in its table, and around 80% of those were observed once. More than 10% of the sample comes from the top ten.

As for this clone: No antigen is known for it. No base quality values were provided; no much bigger clone lies one nucleotide off.

The origin of this receptor is a woman in her thirties or forties in good health. Some clones in this sample may be carry-over from other donors' samples. The sequence joins TRBV5-5 to TRBJ2-1, with TRBD1 matching 7 junction bases. What was sequenced was PBMCs. The DNA sequence is given as TGTGCCAGCAGCCTGGACAGGAACAATGAGCAGTTCTTC. Protein translation: CASSLDRNNEQFF.